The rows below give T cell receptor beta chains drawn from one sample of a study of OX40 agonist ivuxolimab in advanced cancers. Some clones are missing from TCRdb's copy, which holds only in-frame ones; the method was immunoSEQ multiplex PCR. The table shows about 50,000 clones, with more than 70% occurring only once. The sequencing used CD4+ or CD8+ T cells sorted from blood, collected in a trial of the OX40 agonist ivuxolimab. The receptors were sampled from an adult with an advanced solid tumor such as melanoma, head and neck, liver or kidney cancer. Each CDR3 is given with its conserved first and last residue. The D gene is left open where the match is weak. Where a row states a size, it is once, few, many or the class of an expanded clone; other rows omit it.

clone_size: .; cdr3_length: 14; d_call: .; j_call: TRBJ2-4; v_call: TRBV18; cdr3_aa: CASSPTRDGALQYF; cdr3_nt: TGTGCCAGCTCACCGACCCGGGACGGGGCCCTTCAGTACTTC
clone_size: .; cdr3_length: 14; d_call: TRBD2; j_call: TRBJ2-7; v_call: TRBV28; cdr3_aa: CASSMTSGRAEQYF; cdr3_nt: TGTGCCAGCAGCATGACTAGCGGGAGGGCAGAGCAGTACTTC
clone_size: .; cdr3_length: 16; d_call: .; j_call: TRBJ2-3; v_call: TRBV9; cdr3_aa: CASSGAGTRNTDTQYF; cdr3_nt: TGTGCCAGCAGTGGAGCCGGGACAAGAAACACAGATACGCAGTATTTT
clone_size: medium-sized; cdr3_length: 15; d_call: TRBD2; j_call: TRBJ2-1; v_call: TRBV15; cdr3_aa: CATSRDGLAGGEQFF; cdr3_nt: TGTGCCACCAGCAGAGACGGGCTAGCGGGAGGTGAGCAGTTCTTC
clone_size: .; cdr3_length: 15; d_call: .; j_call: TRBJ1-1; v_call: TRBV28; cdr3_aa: CASSLGGGLNTEAFF; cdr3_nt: TGTGCCAGCAGTTTGGGAGGTGGGCTGAACACTGAAGCTTTCTTT
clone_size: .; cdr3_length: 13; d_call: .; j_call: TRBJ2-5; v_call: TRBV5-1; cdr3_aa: CASSPGPRETQYF; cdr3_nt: TGCGCCAGCAGCCCGGGGCCAAGGGAGACCCAGTACTTC
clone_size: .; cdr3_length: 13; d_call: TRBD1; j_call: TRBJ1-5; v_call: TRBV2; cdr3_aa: CASSEDRGQPQHF; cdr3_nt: TGTGCCAGCAGTGAAGACAGGGGTCAGCCCCAGCATTTT
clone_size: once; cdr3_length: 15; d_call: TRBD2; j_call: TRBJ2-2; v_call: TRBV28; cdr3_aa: CASSLFSGVSGELFF; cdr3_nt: TGTGCCAGCAGTTTATTTAGCGGGGTTAGCGGGGAGCTGTTTTTT
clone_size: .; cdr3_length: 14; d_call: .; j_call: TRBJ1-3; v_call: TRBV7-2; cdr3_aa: CASSLPSSGNTIYF; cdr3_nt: TGTGCCAGCAGCTTACCCAGCTCTGGAAACACCATATATTTT
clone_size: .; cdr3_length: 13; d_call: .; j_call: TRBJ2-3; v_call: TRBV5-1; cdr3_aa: CASTTLGTDTQYF; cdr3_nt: TGCGCCAGCACCACTTTGGGCACAGATACGCAGTATTTT
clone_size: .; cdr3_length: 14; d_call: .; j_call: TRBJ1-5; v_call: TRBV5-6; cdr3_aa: CASSYGRFNQPQHF; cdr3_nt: TGTGCCAGCAGCTACGGACGGTTCAATCAGCCCCAGCATTTT
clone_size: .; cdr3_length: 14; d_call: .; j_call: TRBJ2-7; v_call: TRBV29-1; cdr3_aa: CSVEEARGSYEQYF; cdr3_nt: TGCAGCGTTGAAGAGGCGAGGGGGTCCTACGAGCAGTACTTC
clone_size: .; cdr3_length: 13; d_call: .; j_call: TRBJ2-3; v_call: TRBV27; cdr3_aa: CASSFSRGNTQYF; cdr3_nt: TGTGCCAGCAGTTTTTCCAGGGGAAATACGCAGTATTTT
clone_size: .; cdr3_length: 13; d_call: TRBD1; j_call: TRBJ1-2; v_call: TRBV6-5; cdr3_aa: CASSSAGGDGYTF; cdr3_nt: TGTGCCAGCAGTTCCGCAGGGGGCGATGGCTACACCTTC
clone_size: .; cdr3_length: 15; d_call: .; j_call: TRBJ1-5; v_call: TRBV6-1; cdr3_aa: CASSPPGGRNQPQHF; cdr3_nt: TGTGCCAGCAGTCCCCCGGGGGGACGCAATCAGCCCCAGCATTTT
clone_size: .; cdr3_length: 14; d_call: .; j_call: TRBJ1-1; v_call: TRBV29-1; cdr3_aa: CSVLRGVKNTEAFF; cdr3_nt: TGCAGCGTCCTACGGGGGGTGAAAAACACTGAAGCTTTCTTT
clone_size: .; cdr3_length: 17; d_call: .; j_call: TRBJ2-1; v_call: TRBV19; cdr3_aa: CASSSPSLVANPNEQFF; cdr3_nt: TGTGCCAGTAGTTCGCCTTCCCTAGTTGCGAATCCGAATGAGCAGTTCTTC
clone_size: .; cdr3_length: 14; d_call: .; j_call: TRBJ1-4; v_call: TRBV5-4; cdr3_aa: CASSSGSRNEKLFF; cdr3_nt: TGTGCCAGCAGTTCCGGGAGCCGTAATGAAAAACTGTTTTTT
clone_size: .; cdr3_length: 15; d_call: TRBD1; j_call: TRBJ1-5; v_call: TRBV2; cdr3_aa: CASSADRGMFQPQHF; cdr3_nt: TGTGCCAGCAGCGCGGACAGGGGAATGTTTCAGCCCCAGCATTTT
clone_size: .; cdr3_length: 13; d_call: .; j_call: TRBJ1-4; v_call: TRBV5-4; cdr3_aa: CASSSRMEEKLFF; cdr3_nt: TGTGCCAGCAGTTCCCGGATGGAAGAAAAACTGTTTTTT